This T cell receptor beta chain emerged from a study of cytomegalovirus exposure and HLA in healthy donors. The PCR made use of 60 Vbeta and 13 Jbeta primers. Libraries were prepared by immunoSEQ multiplex PCR; TCRdb keeps only in-frame clonotypes and omits some of them. The sample lists 130,000 to 150,000 clones; roughly three quarters were seen once. Note on this clone: The antigen is undetermined.

Trimming removed 0 bases at V and 4 bases at J, with 12 bases between. Germline CDR1 and CDR2: SGHTA and FQGTGA. The CDR3 spans 15 residues. Regarding the study as a whole: The study found most TCR sequences rare, yet found some public TCRs in many donors. In presence/absence analyses, roughly uniform sequencing depth across donors was assumed. With DRB1 most and HLA-C fewest, TCR association rates differed between HLA loci in a later analysis. A previous analysis found most TCR beta V segments productive roughly 90% or roughly 30% of the time.

The receptor's source is a man aged 60 to 69 in good health and CMV-seronegative. The chain combines TRBV7-3 with TRBJ1-1; D uncertain. The sequenced material came from PBMCs. The CDR3: CASSLTGKGGTEAFF. The CDR3 nucleotides are TGTGCCAGCAGCTTAACCGGCAAGGGAGGCACTGAAGCTTTCTTT.